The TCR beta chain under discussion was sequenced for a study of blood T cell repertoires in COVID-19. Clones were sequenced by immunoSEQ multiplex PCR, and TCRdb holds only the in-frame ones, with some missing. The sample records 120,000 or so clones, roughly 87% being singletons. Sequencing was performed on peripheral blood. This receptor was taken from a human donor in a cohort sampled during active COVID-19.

CDR3 residues: CASLRLGLAVNEQFF. In nucleotides, the CDR3 is TGTGCCAGCCTTCGGCTCGGACTAGCGGTCAATGAGCAGTTCTTC. This chain connects TRBV27 to TRBJ2-1; 10 bases are a match to TRBD2. Germline CDR1 reads MNHEY; CDR2 reads SMNVEV (reference sequence). The CDR3 is made up of 15 amino acids. Losses at the gene ends were 8 bases for V and 6 bases for J; bases not matched to a gene: 10.